This T cell receptor (beta chain) was documented in a study of T cell repertoires in cytomegalovirus infection. The CDR3 sequence is 15 residues long. The germline V gene encodes CDR1 MGHRA and CDR2 YSYEKL. Trimming stripped 1 base from V and 11 bases from J, with 15 bases between. TCRdb reprocessed the reads with MiXCR, giving one entry per CDR3 protein. The sample contains about 360,000 distinct CDR3 sequences, approximately 18% of which appear only once. Study results and limitations: Cumulated frequencies of public TCR beta families served to identify carriers of CMV plus the relevant HLA.

A word on this clonotype: The antigen is not known.

This chain links TRBV4-1 with TRBJ1-6; tentative D call: TRBD1 (5 bases). The source material was PBMCs. This receptor was identified in a human donor in good health (CMV status not recorded). Some clones in this sample may be carry-over from other donors' samples. Written as DNA, the CDR3 is TGCGCCAGCAGCCAAGTAGCTGGGGGGAGCACACCCCTCCACTTT. Translating gives CASSQVAGGSTPLHF.